These 25 T cell receptor beta chains originate from one sample sequenced in a study of T cell responses to AZD1222 COVID-19 vaccine. Profiled with immunoSEQ multiplex PCR; TCRdb holds only in-frame clones, not every one. Of more than 95,000 clones listed, 75% to 90% are singletons. Material: peripheral blood, obtained on day 0 of AZD1222 vaccination. Every receptor here comes from an adult in good health.

The chain couples TRBV9 to TRBJ1-2; possible D gene TRBD1, 6 bases. Germline V gene lookup returns CDR1 SGDLS and CDR2 YYNGEE. The CDR3 consists of 12 residues. Trimming took 10 bases from V and 4 from J, leaving 14 bases between them. CDR3 loop: CASGGFGYGYTF. DNA of the CDR3: TGTGCCTCGGGGGGCTTCGGCTATGGCTACACCTTC.

The chain recombines TRBV29-1 with TRBJ2-1; TRBD1 is a possible D gene (9 bases). Trimming removed 4 bases at V and 8 bases at J, with 21 bases between. The germline CDR1 and CDR2 sequences are SQVTM and ANQGSEA. The CDR3 has 15 amino acids. The CDR3 DNA follows: TGCAGCGTTGGGTATAGCGGGACAGGGATGGATGAGCAGTTCTTC. Protein product: CSVGYSGTGMDEQFF.

The chain couples TRBV28 to TRBJ2-2; TRBD1 aligns across 10 bases. This CDR3 comprises 16 residues. CDR1 and CDR2 (germline): MDHEN, SYDVKM. With V trimmed by 5 bases and J by 5 bases, 8 bases remained unmatched. CDR3 in amino acids: CASSTDDRGQTGELFF. The DNA of the CDR3 is TGTGCCAGCAGTACCGACGACAGGGGGCAGACCGGGGAGCTGTTTTTT. Full variable domain (missing parts from reference TRBV28 and TRBJ2-2): DVKVTQSSRYLVKRTGEKVFLECVQDMDHENMFWYRQDPGLGLRLIYFSYDVKMKEKGDIPEGYSVSREKKERFSLILESASTNQTSMYLCASSTDDRGQTGELFFGEGSRLTVL.

The V gene is TRBV10-1, the J gene TRBJ2-1; 9 bases line up with TRBD2. This CDR3 spans 16 amino acids. V gave up 3 bases and J gave up 2 bases; unmatched junction bases: 5. The germline CDR1 and CDR2 sequences are WNHNN and SYGVQD (reference sequence). The CDR3, as DNA: TGCGCCAGCAGTGAATGGCTAGCGGGACCCTACAATGAGCAGTTCTTC. Amino acid sequence: CASSEWLAGPYNEQFF.

The chain employs TRBV7-8 and TRBJ1-1; no firm D call. The V gene lost 5 bases and the J gene lost 3 bases, with 7 bases spanning the gap. Germline lookup yields CDR1 SGHVS and CDR2 FQNEAQ. The length of the CDR3 is 12 residues. This chain's CDR3 is CASSLLDTEAFF. CDR3 sequence (DNA): TGTGCCAGCAGCCTTCTAGACACTGAAGCTTTCTTT.

V is TRBV5-1 and J is TRBJ2-2, with TRBD1 matching 7 bases. Germline lookup yields CDR1 SGHRS and CDR2 YFSETQ. V trimming: 4 bases; J trimming: 9 bases; junction bases outside the gene matches: 9. The CDR3 contains 14 residues. The DNA for the CDR3 is TGCGCCAGCAGCATGGACAGGTCAGGCCGGGAGCTGTTTTTT. This codes for CASSMDRSGRELFF.

The chain combines TRBV27 with TRBJ2-5; 10 bases match TRBD1. With V trimmed by 5 bases and J by 5 bases, 5 bases remained unmatched. This CDR3 is 14 amino acids long. The germline V gene encodes CDR1 MNHEY and CDR2 SMNVEV (reference sequence). CDR3 amino acids: CASSPRTGGETQYF. DNA for the CDR3: TGTGCCAGCAGTCCGCGGACAGGGGGGGAGACCCAGTACTTC.

J is TRBJ1-1 and V is TRBV12-3 or TRBV12-4; 7 bases line up with TRBD1. J was trimmed by 1 base and V by 6 bases; bases with no gene match: 2. The CDR3 runs 13 residues. The CDR3 here is CASSRTGNTEAFF. The CDR3 coding sequence is TGTGCCAGCAGCAGGACAGGGAACACTGAAGCTTTCTTT.

The chain has TRBV14 and TRBJ2-1; D gene ambiguous. Germline V lookup: CDR1 SGHDN, CDR2 FVKESK. The CDR3 is 14 amino acids. Trimming took off 0 bases at V and 4 bases at J, with 7 bases between the two ends. In nucleotides, the CDR3 is TGTGCCAGCAGCCAAGATACATGGTACAATGAGCAGTTCTTC. It is translated as CASSQDTWYNEQFF.

The chain has TRBV5-1 and TRBJ2-4; either TRBD1 or TRBD2 may fit D (5 bases each). The CDR3 runs to 15 residues. The germline gives CDR1 SGHRS, CDR2 YFSETQ. Trimming cost V 0 bases and J 5 bases, with 12 bases left between them. CDR3 nucleotide sequence: TGCGCCAGCAGCTTGGACGTGGGGGAGCAAAACATTCAGTACTTC. It translates to CASSLDVGEQNIQYF.

The chain has TRBV9 and TRBJ1-1, with a tentative D call TRBD1 (6 bases). CDR1 and CDR2 (germline): SGDLS, YYNGEE. Trimming removed 0 bases from V and 1 base from J, with 7 bases in between. This CDR3 is 14 amino acids long. CDR3 protein: CASSVGGQNTEAFF. CDR3 sequence (DNA): TGTGCCAGCAGCGTAGGGGGACAGAACACTGAAGCTTTCTTT.

This clone was observed once. This sequence joins TRBV21-1 and TRBJ2-3; TRBD1 reflects the table's D call only, with no check against the DNA. TRBV21-1 is recorded as a pseudogene. This CDR3 has 17 residues. The CDR3 loop is CASRETSGTGAADTQYF. In DNA form, the CDR3 reads TGTGCCAGCAGAGAAACATCGGGGACAGGAGCTGCAGATACGCAGTATTTT.

J is TRBJ2-7 and V is TRBV19, with TRBD1 matching 9 bases. Germline CDR1 LNHDA, CDR2 SQIVND (reference sequence). The CDR3 sequence is 13 residues long. With 6 bases clipped from V and 6 bases from J, the junction kept 6 bases outside the gene matches. The CDR3 protein is CASSVQGAFEQYF. In nucleotides, the CDR3 is TGTGCCAGTAGCGTACAGGGGGCGTTCGAGCAGTACTTC.

The chain joins TRBV5-1 to TRBJ1-1; perhaps TRBD1 as D (6 bases). The CDR3 runs to 12 residues. V lost 10 bases to trimming and J lost 4 bases, with 14 bases between them. CDR1 is SGHRS, CDR2 YFSETQ, per germline. CDR3 sequence: CAPAGGSTEAFF. CDR3 coding DNA: TGCGCCCCGGCGGGGGGCTCCACTGAAGCTTTCTTT.

The rearrangement joins TRBV6-5 to TRBJ1-1; D gene ambiguous. Germline V lookup: CDR1 MNHEY, CDR2 SVGAGI. Trimming cost V 2 bases and J 4 bases, with 11 bases left between them. The CDR3 spans 14 residues. The CDR3 here is CASSYEFMGTEAFF. The CDR3 nucleotides read TGTGCCAGCAGTTACGAGTTTATGGGCACTGAAGCTTTCTTT.

This chain connects TRBV7-8 to TRBJ1-5; 8 bases align to TRBD1. Germline loops: CDR1 SGHVS, CDR2 FQNEAQ. The V gene end was trimmed by 5 bases and the J gene end by 5 bases; junction bases not matched to a gene: 8. This CDR3 is built from 15 residues. The CDR3, as DNA: TGTGCCAGCAGCCTACAGGGGGGCCCGGATCAGCCCCAGCATTTT. It codes for CASSLQGGPDQPQHF.

The chain joins TRBV5-1 to TRBJ2-1; D not certain. CDR3 length: 13 residues. Germline V gene data show CDR1 as SGHRS and CDR2 as YFSETQ. Trimming took 0 bases from V and 2 from J, leaving 3 bases between them. CDR3 sequence: CASSLGAYNEQFF. CDR3 sequence (DNA): TGCGCCAGCAGCTTGGGGGCCTACAATGAGCAGTTCTTC.

The chain uses TRBV14 and TRBJ2-3; D not certain. Germline loops: CDR1 SGHDN, CDR2 FVKESK. CDR3 length: 13 amino acids. V lost 5 bases, J lost 6 bases, and 12 bases lay in between. The CDR3 sequence is CASSISPGDTQYF. The CDR3, as DNA: TGTGCCAGCAGCATTTCGCCGGGCGATACGCAGTATTTT.

The V call is TRBV7-2, the J call TRBJ1-6, with unresolved D. The CDR3 covers 15 residues. V lost 3 bases, J lost 0 bases, and 6 bases lay in between. Germline CDR1 is SGHTA and CDR2 is FQGNSA. The CDR3 is CASSFKGSYNSPLHF. The DNA for the CDR3 is TGTGCCAGCAGCTTCAAGGGCTCCTATAATTCACCCCTCCACTTT.

The genes are TRBV10-3 and TRBJ2-3; D perhaps matches TRBD2 (6 bases). V lost 3 bases and J 3 bases, leaving 13 bases between the germline ends. CDR1 and CDR2 (germline): ENHRY, SYGVKD. This CDR3 comprises 15 residues. CDR3 region: CAISEVGTGTDTQYF. In nucleotides, the CDR3 is TGTGCCATCAGTGAAGTAGGGACTGGAACAGATACGCAGTATTTT.

The sample holds a few counts of this clone. V gene TRBV29-1 combines with J gene TRBJ1-5; weak D call: TRBD1 (6 bases). In germline, CDR1 is SQVTM, CDR2 ANQGSEA. The CDR3 has 13 residues. Trimming removed 4 bases at V and 7 bases at J, with 14 bases between. The CDR3 DNA reads as TGCAGCGTTGTTATCCCAGGGGAACAGCCCCAGCATTTT. It codes for CSVVIPGEQPQHF.

The rearrangement joins TRBV2 to TRBJ2-5, with a possible D match to TRBD1 (5 bases). The V and J ends lost 6 bases and 4 bases respectively, with 12 bases between them. The CDR3 is made up of 13 amino acids. CDR1 and CDR2 (germline): SNHLY, FYNNEI. Here the CDR3 reads CASRIDSRETQYF. Here the CDR3 DNA reads TGTGCCAGCAGGATTGACAGCCGAGAGACCCAGTACTTC.

The gene calls are TRBV27 and TRBJ2-7, with a tentative D call TRBD2 (6 bases). V was shortened by 5 bases and J by 0 bases, with 14 bases between the two germline ends. There are 15 residues in the CDR3. Germline V gene data show CDR1 as MNHEY and CDR2 as SMNVEV (reference sequence). CDR3 in DNA: TGTGCCAGCAGTACCTCTAGCGAAAGCTCCTACGAGCAGTACTTC. As protein: CASSTSSESSYEQYF.

V usage is TRBV6-6 and J usage is TRBJ2-3, with D perhaps being TRBD1 or TRBD2 (5 bases each). Germline loops: CDR1 MNHNY, CDR2 SVGAGI (reference sequence). The length of the CDR3 is 13 residues. V was pared by 10 bases and J by 0 bases, with 11 bases between. The CDR3 nucleotides read TGTGCCACCAGAGGGGCTAGCACAGATACGCAGTATTTT. This sequence encodes CATRGASTDTQYF.

The chain joins TRBV7-9 to TRBJ2-5; maybe TRBD1 (5 bases). The length of the CDR3 is 14 residues. Germline lookup yields CDR1 SEHNR and CDR2 FQNEAQ (reference sequence). V lost 5 bases to trimming and J lost 5 bases, with 15 bases between them. CDR3 protein: CASSIVGGAETQYF. CDR3 sequence (DNA): TGTGCCAGCAGCATCGTGGGTGGGGCGGAGACCCAGTACTTC. The full variable domain, with the rest looked up from reference TRBV7-9 and TRBJ2-5, is DTGVSQNPRHKITKRGQNVTFRCDPISEHNRLYWYRQTLGQGPEFLTYFQNEAQLEKSRLLSDRFSAERPKGSFSTLEIQRTEQGDSAMYLCASSIVGGAETQYFGPGTRLLVL.